The 15 T cell receptor beta chains in this list originate from one sample, sequenced in a study of blood T cell repertoires in COVID-19. The protocol was immunoSEQ multiplex PCR, while the TCRdb copy is restricted to in-frame clones and leaves out a portion. In the table there are 270,000 or so clones, 82% of which are singletons. Sequenced material: peripheral blood. The receptors stem from a woman aged 18 to 35 with acute or convalescent COVID-19.

The V gene is TRBV19, the J gene TRBJ2-1, with 10 nucleotides matching TRBD2. Germline V lookup: CDR1 LNHDA, CDR2 SQIVND (reference sequence). The CDR3 has 14 residues. The junction had 3 bases not matched to a gene; V was cut back by 2 bases and J by 8 bases. The CDR3 here is CASSILAGAHEQFF. The CDR3 DNA sequence: TGTGCCAGTAGTATACTAGCGGGAGCCCATGAGCAGTTCTTC.

The rearrangement links TRBV7-6 to TRBJ2-7; D is unclear. Per germline, CDR1 SGHVS and CDR2 FNYEAQ. The CDR3 has 13 amino acids. The germline V and J ends were trimmed by 5 bases and 6 bases, with 14 bases remaining between them. The CDR3 protein is CASSHHEEREQYF. As DNA, the CDR3 is TGTGCCAGCAGCCATCACGAGGAGCGCGAGCAGTACTTC.

This chain's CDR3 is CASSFQALSTYEQYF. CDR3 nucleotide sequence: TGTGCCAGCAGCTTCCAGGCACTCTCTACATACGAGCAGTACTTC. This chain links TRBV5-5 with TRBJ2-7; D is uncertain. The CDR3 has 15 amino acids. Per germline, CDR1 SGHKS and CDR2 YYEKEE (reference sequence). The V end lost 2 bases, the J end lost 4 bases, and 16 bases lay between the germline ends. The entire variable domain, with the rest obtained from reference TRBV5-5 and TRBJ2-7, is as follows: DAGVTQSPTHLIKTRGQQVTLRCSPISGHKSVSWYQQVLGQGPQFIFQYYEKEERGRGNFPDRFSARQFPNYSSELNVNALLLGDSALYLCASSFQALSTYEQYFGPGTRLTVT.

This clone has ten or more counts. V gene TRBV11-3 combines with J gene TRBJ2-1; 11 bases line up with TRBD2. Germline trimming cut 0 bases from V and 6 bases from J; bases unmatched to any gene: 10. Germline values: CDR1 SGHNT, CDR2 YENEEA. CDR3 length: 18 amino acids. CDR3 sequence: CASSLDQGGTSGSNEQFF. For the CDR3, the DNA is TGTGCCAGCAGCTTAGATCAGGGGGGGACTAGCGGTTCCAATGAGCAGTTCTTC.

V usage is TRBV27 and J usage is TRBJ2-1, with 7 bases matching TRBD2. Trimming took 2 bases from V and 6 from J; bases not matched to a gene: 4. The CDR3 has 14 amino acids. Germline CDR1 reads MNHEY; CDR2 reads SMNVEV (reference sequence). The CDR3 region is CASSLATSSNEQFF. In DNA form, the CDR3 reads TGTGCCAGCAGTTTAGCGACTAGCAGCAATGAGCAGTTCTTC.

This sequence joins TRBV27 and TRBJ1-1; TRBD1 aligns across 8 bases. V lost 4 bases, J lost 4 bases, and 8 bases stayed unmatched. Germline V lookup: CDR1 MNHEY, CDR2 SMNVEV (reference sequence). The CDR3 is 15 amino acids. CDR3 DNA: TGTGCCAGCAGTTCACCCCTCAGGGGGCGCACTGAAGCTTTCTTT. Translation: CASSSPLRGRTEAFF.

J is TRBJ2-1 and V is TRBV27; weak D call: TRBD2 (6 bases). CDR3 length: 17 residues. V lost 3 bases to trimming and J lost 7 bases, with 22 bases between them. Germline CDR1 reads MNHEY; CDR2 reads SMNVEV (reference sequence). CDR3 region: CASSFRSRTTSGNEQFF. CDR3 in DNA: TGTGCCAGCAGTTTTCGTTCCCGGACTACCTCGGGGAATGAGCAGTTCTTC.

The chain links TRBV28 to TRBJ2-4, with a possible D match to TRBD1 (6 bases). V was shortened by 5 bases and J by 0 bases, with 17 bases between the two germline ends. This CDR3 has 17 amino acids. The V gene's germline CDR1 is MDHEN and CDR2 SYDVKM. CDR3 DNA sequence: TGTGCCAGCAGTCCAGCAACAGGGCTTCTAGCCAAAAACATTCAGTACTTC. Translated: CASSPATGLLAKNIQYF.

A single count supports this clone. The V gene is TRBV18, the J gene TRBJ1-5; D might be TRBD1 (5 bases). Germline CDR1 reads KGHSH; CDR2 reads LQKENI. The CDR3 loop spans 16 amino acids. V was cut by 3 bases and J by 0 bases, with 12 bases left in between. The CDR3 DNA sequence: TGTGCCAGCTCACCCCCGGGGGGATATAGCAATCAGCCCCAGCATTTT. Translated: CASSPPGGYSNQPQHF.

This chain links TRBV7-2 with TRBJ2-7; D perhaps matches TRBD2 (6 bases). V lost 1 base and J 0 bases, leaving 10 bases between the germline ends. The length of the CDR3 is 15 residues. Germline CDR1 reads SGHTA; CDR2 reads FQGNSA. The CDR3 DNA is TGTGCCAGCAGCTTAGTGGTCGGGAGCTCCTACGAGCAGTACTTC. This encodes CASSLVVGSSYEQYF.

This clone was counted a single time. This chain connects TRBV7-9 to TRBJ1-5, with D hard to call. CDR3 size: 14 residues. CDR1 and CDR2 (germline): SEHNR, FQNEAQ (reference sequence). Trimming shortened V by 8 bases and J by 2 bases, and 13 bases separated the two germline ends. CDR3 residues: CASGGGGGNQPQHF. The CDR3 nucleotides read TGTGCCAGCGGCGGTGGCGGGGGCAATCAGCCCCAGCATTTT.

The chain employs TRBV3-1 (or the pseudogene TRBV3-2) and TRBJ1-1; a weak D match, TRBD1 (5 bases). This CDR3 contains 17 residues. V lost 1 base, J lost 1 base, and 16 bases lay in between. Germline loops: CDR1 LGHDT, CDR2 YNNKEL (reference sequence). CDR3 coding DNA: TGTGCCAGCAGCCAAGTCCCGGGGCGGCGGGGGAACACTGAAGCTTTCTTT. Its protein is CASSQVPGRRGNTEAFF.

The chain employs TRBV5-6 and TRBJ2-5, with D unresolved. The V end lost 0 bases, the J end lost 5 bases, and 8 bases lay between the germline ends. The CDR3 is made up of 13 amino acids. CDR1 is SGHDT and CDR2 is YYEEEE in the germline V gene. CDR3 residues: CASSLGSTETQYF. The CDR3 DNA reads as TGTGCCAGCAGCTTGGGCTCCACTGAGACCCAGTACTTC.

The V and J genes are TRBV11-3 and TRBJ2-5; 7 nucleotides align to TRBD1. Germline V lookup: CDR1 SGHNT, CDR2 YENEEA. Losses at the gene ends were 1 base for V and 0 bases for J; bases not matched to a gene: 2. The CDR3 is made up of 15 amino acids. CDR3 residues: CASSLGGQNQETQYF. Here the CDR3 DNA reads TGTGCCAGCAGCTTAGGGGGACAGAACCAAGAGACCCAGTACTTC.

This clone showed up just once. The chain has TRBV10-3 and TRBJ1-1; 8 bases line up with TRBD1. The ends lost 4 bases at V and 0 bases at J; junction bases unmatched: 10. CDR3 size: 17 residues. Germline CDR1 and CDR2: ENHRY and SYGVKD. The CDR3 reads CAISAAGTGIMNTEAFF. The CDR3 DNA follows: TGTGCCATCAGTGCAGCCGGGACAGGTATTATGAACACTGAAGCTTTCTTT.